The 17 T cell receptor beta chains below come from one sample, sequenced in a study of regulatory T cells in long-lasting Graves disease. Time point reported: newly diagnosed GD, antithyroid drugs for less than 3 months. PBMCs provided the RNA from which the TCR library was made. Sequencing libraries for TCR beta were prepared with iRepertoire HTBI primers and Arm-PCR of CDR3 regions. TCRdb redid the calling of the multiplex PCR reads with MiXCR, one entry per CDR3 protein. The sample comprises over 300,000 distinct CDR3 sequences, around a sixth of which are singletons, and about 24% rests with the top ten. Sequencing was performed on peripheral blood mononuclear cells (PBMCs), taken at new diagnosis, from a patient treated with antithyroid drugs. The source is a female donor with Graves disease.

The chain joins TRBV9 to TRBJ2-2; D is uncertain. The CDR3 is 18 amino acids. Germline lookup yields CDR1 SGDLS and CDR2 YYNGEE. V lost 4 bases and J lost 1, with 20 bases in between. The CDR3 spells CASSQTRSALRNTGELFF. CDR3 sequence (DNA): TGTGCCAGCAGCCAGACCCGGAGCGCCCTCAGGAACACCGGGGAGCTGTTTTTT.

With respect to this clonotype: This may be a read error: a much more frequent sequence differs by one nucleotide. The chain carries TRBV6-2 or TRBV6-3 and TRBJ2-1; 8 nucleotides match TRBD2. Germline-derived CDR1 and CDR2 are MNHEY and SVGEGT. There are 14 residues in the CDR3. V shed 0 bases and J 9 bases; nucleotides not matched to a gene: 4. CDR3 in DNA: TGTGCCAGCAGTTACTCCGGGACTAGAGTTGAGCAGTTCTTC. Encoded protein: CASSYSGTRVEQFF.

This clonotype occurred many times. The rearrangement uses TRBV19 and TRBJ1-2; 9 bases match TRBD1. Unmatched junction bases numbered 8, after V lost 5 bases and J lost 4 bases. Germline values: CDR1 LNHDA, CDR2 SQIVND (reference sequence). The CDR3 totals 15 residues. The CDR3 DNA sequence: TGTGCCAGTAGTTCGGGACAGGGCGACATCTATGGCTACACCTTC. Its translation: CASSSGQGDIYGYTF.

This clonotype appeared many times. The chain employs TRBV6-1 and TRBJ2-7; the D gene is possibly TRBD2 (5 bases). CDR1 is MNHNS and CDR2 is SASEGT in the germline V gene. The V and J ends lost 0 bases and 1 base respectively, with 10 bases between them. This CDR3 contains 15 residues. This CDR3 is CASSEAIGGSYEQYF. In DNA, the CDR3 is TGTGCCAGCAGTGAAGCGATAGGAGGATCCTACGAGCAGTACTTC.

Many counts were recorded for this clonotype. This chain joins TRBV28 and TRBJ2-1; D is possibly TRBD2 (5 bases). The CDR3 contains 15 residues. Germline V gene data show CDR1 as MDHEN and CDR2 as SYDVKM. With 6 bases removed from V and 5 bases from J, the gap between germline ends came to 17 bases. The CDR3 sequence: CASSLRTHRNNEQFF. In DNA form, the CDR3 reads TGTGCCAGCAGCCTGCGGACTCATCGAAACAATGAGCAGTTCTTC.

In this sample, this clonotype turned up many times. This chain joins TRBV5-1 and TRBJ1-6; weak D call: TRBD1 (5 bases). V lost 1 base, J lost 5 bases, and 7 bases lay in between. Germline CDR1 SGHRS, CDR2 YFSETQ. This CDR3 has 14 residues. As DNA, the CDR3 is TGCGCCAGCAGCTTGCGGGGGGATAATTCACCCCTCCACTTT. Encoded protein: CASSLRGDNSPLHF.

This clonotype was counted many times. The gene calls are TRBV7-3 and TRBJ2-1, with TRBD2 matching 13 bases. CDR1 is SGHTA and CDR2 is FQGTGA in the germline V gene. Trimming removed 2 bases from V and 7 bases from J; junction bases left unmatched: 2. The CDR3 has 15 amino acids. The CDR3 loop reads CASSLLTSGRNEQFF. The CDR3 bases are TGTGCCAGCAGCTTACTGACTAGCGGGAGGAATGAGCAGTTCTTC.

This clonotype was observed at least ten times. The rearrangement uses TRBV6-1 and TRBJ1-4; D is possibly TRBD1 (6 bases). Germline V gives CDR1 MNHNS, CDR2 SASEGT. V was clipped by 7 bases and J by 4 bases, with 16 bases between them. The CDR3 length is 15 residues. Here the CDR3 reads CASMEGGHFNEKLFF. The CDR3, as DNA: TGTGCCAGCATGGAGGGGGGCCATTTTAATGAAAAACTGTTTTTT.

At least ten counts were recorded for this clonotype. The CDR3 DNA follows: TGTGCCAGCAGTTCGACCGGGACAGGGTGGAATGAGCAGTTCTTC. Translating it yields CASSSTGTGWNEQFF. The chain joins TRBV6-5 to TRBJ2-1; 9 bases align to TRBD1. Trimming at V came to 4 bases and at J to 7 bases, leaving 8 bases not matched to a gene. This CDR3 is built from 15 residues. Germline V gene sequence: CDR1 MNHEY, CDR2 SVGAGI.

This chain uses TRBV29-1 with TRBJ2-7, with 10 bases identical to TRBD2. V shed 0 bases, J shed 4 bases, and the junction held 12 bases outside the gene matches. This CDR3 region has 17 residues. CDR1 is SQVTM and CDR2 is ANQGSEA in the germline V gene. This CDR3 reads CSVEDLGLAGVVYEQYF. CDR3 bases: TGCAGCGTTGAAGATCTGGGGCTAGCGGGAGTCGTATACGAGCAGTACTTC.

This clonotype was seen ten or more times. V is TRBV13 and J is TRBJ2-1; a weak D match, TRBD2 (7 bases). V shed 8 bases and J shed 4 bases, with 21 bases lying between them. Germline V lookup: CDR1 PRHDT, CDR2 FYEKMQ (reference sequence). The length of the CDR3 is 16 residues. As DNA, the CDR3 is TGTGCCAGCGTTTCCCTCGCGGGGGCCCCGTACAATGAGCAGTTCTTC. This encodes CASVSLAGAPYNEQFF.

This clonotype came up many times. The gene calls are TRBV2 and TRBJ1-5; D perhaps matches TRBD1 (5 bases). Germline values: CDR1 SNHLY, CDR2 FYNNEI. The CDR3 sequence is 14 residues long. Trimming left V 4 bases short and J 4 bases short, with 11 bases between. CDR3 protein: CASSGSYRNQPQHF. CDR3 sequence (DNA): TGTGCCAGCAGTGGTAGTTACAGGAATCAGCCCCAGCATTTT.

This clonotype was counted many times. This sequence joins TRBV5-1 and TRBJ2-1; maybe TRBD2 (5 bases). V lost 2 bases and J lost 9, with 6 bases in between. The CDR3 length is 11 residues. Germline V CDR1 and CDR2: SGHRS, YFSETQ. DNA of the CDR3: TGCGCCAGCAGCTTAGAGGGTGAGCAGTTCTTC. Translation gives CASSLEGEQFF.

The chain has TRBV20-1 and TRBJ2-2, with 8 bases identical to TRBD2. The CDR3 sequence is 13 residues long. Germline values: CDR1 DFQATT, CDR2 SNEGSKA (reference sequence). V shed 3 bases and J 5 bases; nucleotides not matched to a gene: 2. The DNA for the CDR3 is TGCAGTGCTAGGCGGGGGGTTACCGGGGAGCTGTTTTTT. Residues: CSARRGVTGELFF.

This rearrangement joins TRBV25-1 to TRBJ2-3; D tentatively fits TRBD1 or TRBD2 (6 bases each). V lost 5 bases and J 0 bases, leaving 15 bases between the germline ends. The CDR3 loop spans 16 amino acids. Germline CDR1 and CDR2: MGHDK and SYGVNS. The CDR3 coding sequence is TGTGCCAGCAGTCCGGGGGCGCAGATTAGCACAGATACGCAGTATTTT. Translated, it gives CASSPGAQISTDTQYF.

This clonotype appeared a few times. V is TRBV20-1 and J is TRBJ2-5; D unresolved. Deletions cut 3 bases from V and 2 bases from J, with 19 bases between. Germline-derived CDR1 and CDR2 are DFQATT and SNEGSKA (reference sequence). The CDR3 sequence is 16 residues long. In DNA form, the CDR3 reads TGCAGTGCTAGGCCAAGGACCTATGATAAACAAGAGACCCAGTACTTC. It codes for CSARPRTYDKQETQYF.

This clonotype occurred a few times. V is TRBV5-6 and J is TRBJ2-6; D is ambiguous. Per germline, CDR1 SGHDT and CDR2 YYEEEE. Between the trimmed V and J ends, which lost 1 base and 2 bases, there was a span of 7 bases. The length of the CDR3 is 15 residues. The CDR3 is CASSLYGTGANVLTF. Written as DNA, the CDR3 is TGTGCCAGCAGCTTGTACGGAACTGGGGCCAACGTCCTGACTTTC.